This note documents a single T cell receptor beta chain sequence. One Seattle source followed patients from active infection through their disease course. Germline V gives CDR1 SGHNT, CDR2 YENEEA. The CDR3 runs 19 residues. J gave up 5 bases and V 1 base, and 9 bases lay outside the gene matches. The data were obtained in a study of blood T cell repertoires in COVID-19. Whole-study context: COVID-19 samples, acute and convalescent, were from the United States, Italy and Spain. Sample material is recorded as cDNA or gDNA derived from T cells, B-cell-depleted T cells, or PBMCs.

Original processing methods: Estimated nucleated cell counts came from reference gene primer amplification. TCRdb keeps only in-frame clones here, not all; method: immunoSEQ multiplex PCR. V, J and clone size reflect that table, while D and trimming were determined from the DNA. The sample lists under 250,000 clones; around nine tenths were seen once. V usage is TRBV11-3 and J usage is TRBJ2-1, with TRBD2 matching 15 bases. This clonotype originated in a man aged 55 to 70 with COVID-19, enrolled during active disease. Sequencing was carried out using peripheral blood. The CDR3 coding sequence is TGTGCCAGCAGCTTAGGAACTGGACTAGCGGGAGGGGCCAACAATGAGCAGTTCTTC. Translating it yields CASSLGTGLAGGANNEQFF.